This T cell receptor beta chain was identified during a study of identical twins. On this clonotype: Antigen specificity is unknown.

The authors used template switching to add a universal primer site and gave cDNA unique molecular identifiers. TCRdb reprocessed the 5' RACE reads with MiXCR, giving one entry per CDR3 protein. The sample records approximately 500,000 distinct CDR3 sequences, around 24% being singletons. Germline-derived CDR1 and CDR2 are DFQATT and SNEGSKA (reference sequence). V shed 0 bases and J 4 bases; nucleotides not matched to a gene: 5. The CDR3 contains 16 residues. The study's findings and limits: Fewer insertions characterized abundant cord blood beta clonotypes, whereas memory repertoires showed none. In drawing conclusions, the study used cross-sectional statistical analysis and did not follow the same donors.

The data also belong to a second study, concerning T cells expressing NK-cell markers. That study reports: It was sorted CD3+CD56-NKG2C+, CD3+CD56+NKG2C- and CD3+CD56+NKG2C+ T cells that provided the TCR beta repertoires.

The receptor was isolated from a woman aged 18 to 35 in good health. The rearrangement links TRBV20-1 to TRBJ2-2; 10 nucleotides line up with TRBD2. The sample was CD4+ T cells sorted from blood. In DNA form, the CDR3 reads TGCAGTGCTAGAGATGGGGTAGCGGGAGGCACCGGGGAGCTGTTTTTT. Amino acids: CSARDGVAGGTGELFF.